The source of this T cell receptor (beta chain) is a study of blood T cell repertoires in COVID-19. Whole-study context: The United States, Italy and Spain provided the acute and convalescent COVID-19 samples. T cells, B-cell-depleted T cells, or PBMCs supplied cDNA or gDNA.

In the authors' methods: Using reference gene primer amplification, nucleated cell counts were estimated. Some clones are missing from TCRdb's copy, which holds only in-frame ones; the method was immunoSEQ multiplex PCR. The V and J calls and the clone size are those of that table, but D and trimming were determined from the DNA. This sample has over 200,000 clones, with about 73% found just once. Germline CDR1 is SGHAT and CDR2 is FQNNGV. The CDR3 has 15 amino acids. The junction had 6 bases not matched to a gene; V was cut back by 4 bases and J by 4 bases. The sequenced sample was peripheral blood. This TCR came from an elderly woman with acute or convalescent COVID-19. This chain connects TRBV11-2 to TRBJ1-4; TRBD1 agrees at 7 bases. The CDR3 region has the DNA TGTGCCAGCAGCTCACAGGGGCGATATAATGAAAAACTGTTTTTT. It is translated as CASSSQGRYNEKLFF.